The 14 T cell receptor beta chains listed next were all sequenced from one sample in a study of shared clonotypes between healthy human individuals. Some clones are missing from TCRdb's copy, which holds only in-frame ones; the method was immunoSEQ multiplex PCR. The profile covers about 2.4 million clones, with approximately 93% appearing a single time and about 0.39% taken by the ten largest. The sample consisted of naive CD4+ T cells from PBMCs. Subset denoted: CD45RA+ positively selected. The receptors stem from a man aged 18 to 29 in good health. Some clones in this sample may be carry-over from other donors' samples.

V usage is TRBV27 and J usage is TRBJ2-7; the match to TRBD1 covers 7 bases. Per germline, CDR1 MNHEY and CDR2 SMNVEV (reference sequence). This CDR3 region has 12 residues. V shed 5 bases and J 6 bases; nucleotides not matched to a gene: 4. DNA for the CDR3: TGTGCCAGCAGTACGACAGGGAGCGAGCAGTACTTC. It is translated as CASSTTGSEQYF.

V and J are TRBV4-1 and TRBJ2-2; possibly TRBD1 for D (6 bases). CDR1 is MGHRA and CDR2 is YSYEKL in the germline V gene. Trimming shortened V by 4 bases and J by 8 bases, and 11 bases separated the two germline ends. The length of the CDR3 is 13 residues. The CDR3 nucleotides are TGCGCCAGCAGCCTAGGGGGTATAGGGGAGCTGTTTTTT. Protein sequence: CASSLGGIGELFF.

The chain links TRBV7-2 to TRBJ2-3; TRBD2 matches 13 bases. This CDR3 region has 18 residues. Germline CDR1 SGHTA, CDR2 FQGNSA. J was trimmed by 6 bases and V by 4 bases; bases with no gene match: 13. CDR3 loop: CASSSGLAGALWADTQYF. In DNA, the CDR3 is TGTGCCAGCAGCTCAGGACTAGCGGGAGCGCTATGGGCCGATACGCAGTATTTT.

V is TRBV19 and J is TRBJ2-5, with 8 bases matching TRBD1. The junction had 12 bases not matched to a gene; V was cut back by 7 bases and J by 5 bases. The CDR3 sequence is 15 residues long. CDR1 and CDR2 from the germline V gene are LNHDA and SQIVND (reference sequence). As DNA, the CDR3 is TGTGCCAGTAACACCACGAAGGACAGGGATGAGACCCAGTACTTC. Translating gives CASNTTKDRDETQYF. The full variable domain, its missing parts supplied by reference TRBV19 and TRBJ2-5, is DGGITQSPKYLFRKEGQNVTLSCEQNLNHDAMYWYRQDPGQGLRLIYYSQIVNDFQKGDIAEGYSVSREKKESFPLTVTSAQKNPTAFYLCASNTTKDRDETQYFGPGTRLLVL.

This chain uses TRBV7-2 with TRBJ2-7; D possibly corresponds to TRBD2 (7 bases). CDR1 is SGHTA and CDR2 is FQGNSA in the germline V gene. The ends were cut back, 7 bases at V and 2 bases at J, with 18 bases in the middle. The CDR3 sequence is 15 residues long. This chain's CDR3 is CASKGGGSKTYEQYF. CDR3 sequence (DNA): TGTGCCAGCAAGGGGGGCGGGAGTAAGACCTACGAGCAGTACTTC.

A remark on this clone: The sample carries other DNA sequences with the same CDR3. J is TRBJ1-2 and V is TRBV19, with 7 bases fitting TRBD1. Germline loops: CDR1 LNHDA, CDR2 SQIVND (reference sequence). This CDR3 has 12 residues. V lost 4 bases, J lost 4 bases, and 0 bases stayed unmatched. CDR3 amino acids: CASSRDSYGYTF. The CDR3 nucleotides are TGTGCCAGTAGTAGGGACAGCTATGGCTACACCTTC.

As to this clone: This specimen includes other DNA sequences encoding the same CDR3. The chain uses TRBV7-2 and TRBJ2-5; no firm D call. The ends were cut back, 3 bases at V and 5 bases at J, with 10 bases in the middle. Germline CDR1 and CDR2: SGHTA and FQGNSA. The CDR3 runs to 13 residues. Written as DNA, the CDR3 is TGTGCCAGCAGCTTGTCAAGCGTCGAGACCCAGTACTTC. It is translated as CASSLSSVETQYF.

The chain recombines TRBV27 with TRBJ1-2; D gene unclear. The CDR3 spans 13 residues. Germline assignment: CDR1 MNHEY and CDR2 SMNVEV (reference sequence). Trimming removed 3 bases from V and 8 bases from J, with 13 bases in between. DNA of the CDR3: TGTGCCAGCAGTTTCCTCGGATTTCCGGGCTACACCTTC. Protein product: CASSFLGFPGYTF.

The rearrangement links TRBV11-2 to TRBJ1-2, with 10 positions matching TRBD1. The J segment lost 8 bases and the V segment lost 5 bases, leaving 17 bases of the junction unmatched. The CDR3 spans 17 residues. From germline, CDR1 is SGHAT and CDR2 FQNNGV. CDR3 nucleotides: TGTGCCAGCAGCCCCAAAGACAGGGGGCTCCACAAGAGCGGCTACACCTTC. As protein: CASSPKDRGLHKSGYTF.

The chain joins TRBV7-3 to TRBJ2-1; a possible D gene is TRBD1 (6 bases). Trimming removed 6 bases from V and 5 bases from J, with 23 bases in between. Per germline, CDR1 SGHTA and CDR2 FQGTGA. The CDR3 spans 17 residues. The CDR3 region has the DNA TGTGCCAGCAGTCCTCGCACCCGGCAGGCAGGGGACAATGAGCAGTTCTTC. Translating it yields CASSPRTRQAGDNEQFF.

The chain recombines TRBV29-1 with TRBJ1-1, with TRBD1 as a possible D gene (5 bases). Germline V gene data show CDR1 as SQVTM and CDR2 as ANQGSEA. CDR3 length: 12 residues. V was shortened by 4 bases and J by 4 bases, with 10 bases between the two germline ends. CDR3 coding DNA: TGCAGCGTTGTAGACGGGGGCACTGAAGCTTTCTTT. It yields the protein CSVVDGGTEAFF.

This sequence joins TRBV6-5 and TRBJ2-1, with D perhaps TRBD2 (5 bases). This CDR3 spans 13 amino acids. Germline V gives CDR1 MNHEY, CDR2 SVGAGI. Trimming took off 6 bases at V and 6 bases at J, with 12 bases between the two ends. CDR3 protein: CASRLGPLNEQFF. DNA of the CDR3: TGTGCCAGCAGACTAGGACCCCTCAATGAGCAGTTCTTC.

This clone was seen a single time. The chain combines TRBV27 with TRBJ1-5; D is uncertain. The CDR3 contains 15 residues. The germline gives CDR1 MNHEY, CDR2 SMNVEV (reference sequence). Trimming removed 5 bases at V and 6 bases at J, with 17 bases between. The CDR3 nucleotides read TGTGCCAGCAGTGTCGACGCCGTACTGATTCAGCCCCAGCATTTT. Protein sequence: CASSVDAVLIQPQHF.

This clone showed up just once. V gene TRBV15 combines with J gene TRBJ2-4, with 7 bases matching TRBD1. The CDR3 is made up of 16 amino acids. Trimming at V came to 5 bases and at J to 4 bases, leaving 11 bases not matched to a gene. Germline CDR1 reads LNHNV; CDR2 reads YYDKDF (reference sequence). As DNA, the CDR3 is TGTGCCACCAGCTCTCCAAGGGGGCAGGGGAAAAACATTCAGTACTTC. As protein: CATSSPRGQGKNIQYF.